One sample yielded the 19 T cell receptor beta chains listed below, sequenced in a study of identical twins (dated by TCRdb to the mid-2010s). The library was made by 5' RACE. Data came from an Illumina HiSeq 2000. Using fastp trimming at Q25 and MiXCR clonotype assembly, TCRdb reanalyzed the public sequencing data and kept in-frame beta chains. When rows share a CDR3 protein, they turn into one entry using the most common DNA and genes. This sample comprises around 340,000 distinct CDR3 sequences, approximately 10% of them detected only once. The top ten hold roughly 9% of the sample. Sequencing was carried out using naive T cells sorted from blood. The cell subset or site label, as the study defines it: cells isolated with a human naive T-cell isolation kit. These receptors originate from a woman aged 45-60 years in good health.

This clonotype was counted many times. The chain uses TRBV12-3 or TRBV12-4 and TRBJ2-1; D not resolved. The CDR3 spans 11 residues. V was pared by 7 bases and J by 5 bases, with 6 bases between. CDR3 DNA: TGTGCCAGCAAAATAGACAATGAGCAGTTCTTC. Protein product: CASKIDNEQFF.

This clonotype was observed many times. The rearrangement uses TRBV12-3 or TRBV12-4 and TRBJ1-5; 8 nucleotides align to TRBD1. The CDR3 contains 15 residues. V was clipped by 4 bases and J by 1 base; unmatched bases: 3. CDR3: CASSSWTGSNQPQHF. The CDR3 DNA reads TGTGCCAGCAGTTCTTGGACAGGGAGCAATCAGCCCCAGCATTTT.

This clonotype occurred a few times. The rearrangement uses TRBV5-1 and TRBJ2-2; tentatively, D is TRBD2 (6 bases). Between the trimmed V and J ends, which lost 5 bases and 7 bases, there was a span of 18 bases. Germline CDR1 is SGHRS and CDR2 is YFSETQ. The CDR3 sequence is 15 residues long. CDR3 coding DNA: TGCGCCAGCAGGAGCGGAGGGAATCTCCACGGGGAGCTGTTTTTT. This gives the protein CASRSGGNLHGELFF.

On this clonotype: One base away lies a much larger clone, so this may be a sequencing read error. The chain has TRBV5-1 and TRBJ2-5; 9 bases align to TRBD1. V was pared by 6 bases and J by 4 bases, with 10 bases of the junction left unmatched. The length of the CDR3 is 15 residues. Germline V gives CDR1 SGHRS, CDR2 YFSETQ. CDR3 loop: CASTPSETGGETQYF. For the CDR3, the DNA is TGCGCCAGCACTCCCTCCGAGACAGGGGGAGAGACCCAGTACTTC.

There are many counts of this clonotype. The chain links TRBV6-6 to TRBJ1-5; D ambiguous. Germline V CDR1 and CDR2: MNHNY, SVGAGI (reference sequence). Trimming shortened V by 6 bases and J by 0 bases, and 15 bases separated the two germline ends. The CDR3 is made up of 16 amino acids. The CDR3 is CASSPAEQNSNQPQHF. The DNA for the CDR3 is TGTGCCAGCAGCCCCGCGGAGCAGAATAGCAATCAGCCCCAGCATTTT.

This clonotype was seen a handful of times. The chain is built from TRBV7-9 and TRBJ2-7; a weak D match, TRBD1 (6 bases). V was clipped by 3 bases and J by 4 bases, with 16 bases between them. CDR1 is SEHNR and CDR2 is FQNEAQ in the germline V gene (reference sequence). The CDR3 totals 15 residues. The CDR3 bases are TGTGCCAGCAGCTTCTCACGGGACACCTCATACGAGCAGTACTTC. It translates to CASSFSRDTSYEQYF.

This clonotype was seen at least ten times. The chain carries TRBV5-1 and TRBJ2-7; D ambiguous. This CDR3 is 14 amino acids long. Germline V gene data show CDR1 as SGHRS and CDR2 as YFSETQ. V lost 2 bases to trimming and J lost 3 bases, with 12 bases between them. CDR3 amino acids: CASSFRGIHYEQYF. The CDR3 region has the DNA TGCGCCAGCAGCTTTCGTGGGATCCACTACGAGCAGTACTTC.

This clonotype was detected ten times or more. V is TRBV7-9 and J is TRBJ2-3; weak D call: TRBD2 (5 bases). Trimming took off 0 bases at V and 3 bases at J, with 7 bases between the two ends. This CDR3 has 14 residues. From germline, CDR1 is SEHNR and CDR2 FQNEAQ (reference sequence). CDR3 bases: TGTGCCAGCAGCTTAGCGGGAGAAACAGATACGCAGTATTTT. This sequence encodes CASSLAGETDTQYF.

The CDR3 coding sequence is TGTGCCAGCAGCTTACTTCGGGCGACTTGGGGCACAGATACGCAGTATTTT. Amino acids: CASSLLRATWGTDTQYF. This rearrangement joins TRBV7-9 to TRBJ2-3; D gene unclear. With 2 bases removed from V and 1 base from J, the gap between germline ends came to 16 bases. The CDR3 spans 17 residues. Germline loops: CDR1 SEHNR, CDR2 FQNEAQ (reference sequence).

This clonotype turned up a few times. This rearrangement joins TRBV7-7 to TRBJ2-1; D perhaps matches TRBD2 (7 bases). This CDR3 is built from 13 residues. The V gene's germline CDR1 is SSHAT and CDR2 FNYEAQ (reference sequence). V lost 2 bases and J 10 bases, leaving 12 bases between the germline ends. The CDR3 here is CASSLKGGGEQFF. In DNA form, the CDR3 reads TGTGCCAGCAGCTTAAAGGGGGGGGGGGAGCAGTTCTTC. Full variable domain (remainder filled in from reference TRBV7-7 and TRBJ2-1): GAGVSQSPRYKVTKRGQDVTLRCDPISSHATLYWYQQALGQGPEFLTYFNYEAQPDKSGLPSDRFSAERPEGSISTLTIQRTEQRDSAMYRCASSLKGGGEQFFGPGTRLTVL.

The chain is built from TRBV24-1 and TRBJ2-1; 9 positions match TRBD2. V dropped 4 bases and J dropped 10; count of bases not matched to a gene: 13. CDR3 length: 16 residues. Germline CDR1 is KGHDR and CDR2 is SFDVKD. The CDR3 here is CATSDPTSGYFSEQFF. The CDR3 DNA is TGTGCCACCAGTGACCCCACTAGCGGGTATTTTAGCGAGCAGTTCTTC.

J is TRBJ2-1 and V is TRBV5-5, with 8 positions matching TRBD2. With 3 bases clipped from V and 6 bases from J, the junction kept 5 bases outside the gene matches. Germline V gives CDR1 SGHKS, CDR2 YYEKEE (reference sequence). The CDR3 totals 14 residues. CDR3 region: CASSSGGGGNEQFF. As DNA, the CDR3 is TGTGCCAGCAGCTCGGGGGGGGGTGGCAATGAGCAGTTCTTC.

This clonotype was seen at least ten times. V and J are TRBV5-1 and TRBJ2-7; 15 bases fit TRBD2. The CDR3 runs 15 residues. V lost 3 bases to trimming and J lost 5 bases; unmatched junction nucleotides: 3. Germline V gives CDR1 SGHRS, CDR2 YFSETQ. The CDR3 nucleotides are TGCGCCAGCAGCTCGGGACTAGCGGGAGGTCACGAGCAGTACTTC. Its protein product is CASSSGLAGGHEQYF.

This chain uses TRBV20-1 with TRBJ2-1, with D unclear. V dropped 1 base and J dropped 10 bases, with 5 bases sitting between them. The CDR3 totals 10 residues. Germline V gene sequence: CDR1 DFQATT, CDR2 SNEGSKA (reference sequence). In nucleotides, the CDR3 is TGCAGTGCTAGAGGGATGGAGCAGTTCTTC. Encoded protein: CSARGMEQFF.

This clonotype has a count of ten or more. This rearrangement joins TRBV29-1 to TRBJ2-3; TRBD1 or TRBD2 may be the D gene (5 bases each). Germline assignment: CDR1 SQVTM and CDR2 ANQGSEA. The CDR3 loop spans 10 amino acids. Trimming removed 6 bases from V and 8 bases from J, with 9 bases in between. The CDR3 spells CSVTGTTQYF. The CDR3 DNA follows: TGCAGCGTGACCGGGACTACGCAGTATTTT.

In this sample, this clonotype turned up a few times. This rearrangement joins TRBV29-1 to TRBJ1-1; 12 bases are shared with TRBD1. Germline values: CDR1 SQVTM, CDR2 ANQGSEA. V was pared by 5 bases and J by 0 bases, with 4 bases of the junction left unmatched. There are 15 residues in the CDR3. The CDR3 region is CSVSGTGGVNTEAFF. CDR3 nucleotides: TGCAGCGTTTCCGGGACAGGGGGCGTGAACACTGAAGCTTTCTTT.

A few counts support this clonotype. V usage is TRBV20-1 and J usage is TRBJ2-1; 7 bases are shared with TRBD2. The CDR3 consists of 13 residues. Germline lookup yields CDR1 DFQATT and CDR2 SNEGSKA (reference sequence). CDR3 DNA sequence: TGCAGCCTTAGGAGCGGGGCCCTCAATGAGCAGTTCTTC. Residues: CSLRSGALNEQFF.

The J gene is TRBJ2-7, the V gene TRBV10-3; a weak D match, TRBD2 (5 bases). V was cut by 3 bases and J by 8 bases, with 11 bases left in between. Germline CDR1 and CDR2: ENHRY and SYGVKD. The CDR3 is made up of 12 amino acids. CDR3: CAISDRGSQQYV. The CDR3 DNA reads TGTGCCATCAGTGACCGAGGGTCCCAGCAGTACGTC.

The rearrangement links TRBV7-2 to TRBJ2-7, with D possibly matching TRBD1 (7 bases). The CDR3 contains 14 residues. The germline V gene encodes CDR1 SGHTA and CDR2 FQGNSA. Trimming stripped 1 base from V and 3 bases from J, with 10 bases between. The CDR3 DNA sequence: TGTGCCAGCAGCTTAGTCAGGGGGGACTACGAGCAGTACTTC. It translates to CASSLVRGDYEQYF.